Following are 6 T cell receptor beta chains from one sample sequenced in a study of control samples from healthy donors and cancer patients. Sequenced by immunoSEQ multiplex PCR; TCRdb stores in-frame clones only, minus some. The repertoire holds about 100,000 clones, about 82% seen once, with 15% to 20% in the top ten. Sequenced sample: blood. All receptors derive from a man aged 25 to 40 in good health.

The genes are TRBV5-5 and TRBJ1-1; a possible D gene is TRBD1 (5 bases). The germline V gene has CDR1 SGHKS and CDR2 YYEKEE (reference sequence). This CDR3 contains 14 residues. The V gene lost 4 bases and the J gene lost 2 bases, with 12 bases spanning the gap. The CDR3 loop reads CASSSRQLNTEAFF. CDR3 sequence (DNA): TGTGCCAGCAGCAGTCGACAGCTAAACACTGAAGCTTTCTTT.

The V and J genes are TRBV19 and TRBJ2-7, with 7 bases matching TRBD1. Germline V gene sequence: CDR1 LNHDA, CDR2 SQIVND (reference sequence). The CDR3 runs to 14 residues. After removal of 4 bases from V and 2 bases from J, the junction contained 5 bases not matched to a gene. In DNA form, the CDR3 reads TGTGCCAGTAGTACCGCAGGGGGTCCCTACGAGCAGTACTTC. Translation gives CASSTAGGPYEQYF.

In regard to this clone: In the same sample, other DNA sequences code for this CDR3. The chain joins TRBV9 to TRBJ2-3; no definite D call. V lost 2 bases to trimming and J lost 1 base, with 2 bases between them. The CDR3 is made up of 12 amino acids. Germline V gives CDR1 SGDLS, CDR2 YYNGEE. CDR3 region: CASSVGTDTQYF. The CDR3 DNA is TGTGCCAGCAGCGTGGGCACAGATACGCAGTATTTT.

The chain has TRBV11-2 and TRBJ2-3; D gene ambiguous. Germline assignment: CDR1 SGHAT and CDR2 FQNNGV. The CDR3 sequence is 15 residues long. Deletions cut 5 bases from V and 0 bases from J, with 12 bases between. The CDR3 loop reads CASSPRARSTDTQYF. CDR3 nucleotides: TGTGCCAGCAGCCCCCGAGCCCGCAGCACAGATACGCAGTATTTT.

The genes are TRBV7-9 and TRBJ1-2; maybe TRBD1 (6 bases). V lost 0 bases, J lost 5 bases, and 10 bases lay in between. CDR1 and CDR2 from the germline V gene are SEHNR and FQNEAQ (reference sequence). CDR3 size: 14 residues. As DNA, the CDR3 is TGTGCCAGCAGCTTAGCCGGACAGACGTATGGCTACACCTTC. It specifies CASSLAGQTYGYTF.

This chain connects TRBV15 to TRBJ1-5, with TRBD1 as a possible D gene (5 bases). Germline V gives CDR1 LNHNV, CDR2 YYDKDF (reference sequence). Trimming pared 7 bases from V and 4 bases from J, leaving 20 bases between. CDR3 size: 16 residues. CDR3 residues: CATTSWTEGRNQPQHF. CDR3 in DNA: TGTGCCACCACCAGTTGGACCGAGGGGAGGAATCAGCCCCAGCATTTT.